Described below is a single TCR beta chain sequence and its context. The antigen is undetermined. Method: immunoSEQ multiplex PCR; TCRdb's copy keeps in-frame clones and lacks some. The data hold around 580,000 clones, with 98% observed a single time. The data stem from a study of shared clonotypes between healthy human individuals. Whole-study context: The study drew on two women and a few men aged 18 to 49 as donors. Three CD4 naive, three CD4 memory, two CD8 naive and one CD8 memory plate were used per donor. The study's findings and limits: The small donor group covered limited genetic and exposure diversity.

There are 13 residues in the CDR3. Between the trimmed V and J ends, which lost 4 bases and 6 bases, there was a span of 11 bases. CDR1 and CDR2 from the germline V gene are SGHAT and FQNNGV. Selected positively for CCR7 and CD45RO-negative, naive CD8 cells excluded terminally differentiated effector memory CD45RA+ cells. Recent vaccinations or acute infections were absent in the healthy HIV-negative adult donors. Sequences were obtained from naive CD8+ T cells sorted from blood. This TCR was recovered from a man aged 25-40 years in good health. The chain has TRBV11-2 and TRBJ2-3; D gene ambiguous. The CDR3 here is CASSSRVVDTQYF. The DNA for the CDR3 is TGTGCCAGCAGCTCTCGGGTGGTTGATACGCAGTATTTT.